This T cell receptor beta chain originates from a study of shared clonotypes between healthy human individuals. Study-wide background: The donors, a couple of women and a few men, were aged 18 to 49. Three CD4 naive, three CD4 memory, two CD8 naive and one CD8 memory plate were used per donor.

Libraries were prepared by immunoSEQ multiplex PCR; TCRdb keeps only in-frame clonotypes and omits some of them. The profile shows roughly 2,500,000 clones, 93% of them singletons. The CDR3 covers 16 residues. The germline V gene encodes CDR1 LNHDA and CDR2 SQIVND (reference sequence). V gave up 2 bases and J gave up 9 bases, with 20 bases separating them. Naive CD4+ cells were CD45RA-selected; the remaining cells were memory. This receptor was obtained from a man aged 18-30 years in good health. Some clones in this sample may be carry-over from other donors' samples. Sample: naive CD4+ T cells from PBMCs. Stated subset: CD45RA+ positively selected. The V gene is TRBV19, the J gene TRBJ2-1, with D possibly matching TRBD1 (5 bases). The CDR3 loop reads CASSISSWGRQGEQFF. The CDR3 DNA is TGTGCCAGTAGTATATCCTCCTGGGGAAGGCAGGGTGAGCAGTTCTTC.